The next 29 T cell receptor beta chains were all read from a single sample in a study of blood T cell repertoires in COVID-19 (dated by TCRdb to 2020 to 2022). Library method: the immunoSEQ multiplex PCR assay. The clones in this table, taken by TCRdb from immuneACCESS, are in-frame only. Not every clone is retained; where verified, under half of the shortfall comes from an unresolved V gene, and the cause of the rest is unknown. In this sample the table shows 90,000 or so clones, more than 70% of which occur a single time. The ten largest clones take up 25% of the sample. Sequencing used peripheral blood. The receptors derive from a human donor in a cohort sampled during active COVID-19.

The chain couples TRBV7-2 to TRBJ1-1; 7 bases are shared with TRBD1. Per the germline V gene, CDR1 is SGHTA and CDR2 is FQGNSA. After removal of 7 bases from V and 5 bases from J, the junction contained 16 bases not matched to a gene. This CDR3 contains 16 residues. The CDR3 DNA is TGTGCCAGCAACTTGGGACAGATGGGGCCGAATACTGAAGCTTTCTTT. It codes for CASNLGQMGPNTEAFF. Full variable domain (outside the CDR3, taken from reference TRBV7-2 and TRBJ1-1): GAGVSQSPSNKVTEKGKDVELRCDPISGHTALYWYRQSLGQGLEFLIYFQGNSAPDKSGLPSDRFSAERTGGSVSTLTIQRTQQEDSAVYLCASNLGQMGPNTEAFFGQGTRLTVV.

Only one count was recorded for this clone. This CDR3 reads CASYKGTSGRGEQYF. The CDR3 region has the DNA TGCGCCAGCTACAAGGGAACTAGCGGGAGGGGCGAGCAGTACTTC. The chain joins TRBV10-1 to TRBJ2-7; 13 bases are shared with TRBD2. Trimming removed 8 bases from V and 6 bases from J; junction bases left unmatched: 10. Looked up from germline, CDR1 is WNHNN and CDR2 is SYGVQD (reference sequence). CDR3 length: 15 residues.

CDR3 bases: TGTGCCATCAGTGAAGCAGGGGCGGGAAACACCATATATTTT. Translating gives CAISEAGAGNTIYF. The J gene is TRBJ1-3, the V gene TRBV10-3; maybe TRBD1 (6 bases). CDR3 length: 14 residues. Trimming stripped 3 bases from V and 4 bases from J, with 10 bases between. Per the germline V gene, CDR1 is ENHRY and CDR2 is SYGVKD.

The CDR3 reads CASSHSPGQGSEAFF. The DNA of the CDR3 is TGCGCCAGCAGCCATTCGCCGGGACAGGGCTCTGAAGCTTTCTTT. The gene calls are TRBV4-1 and TRBJ1-1; TRBD1 matches 9 bases. Losses at the gene ends were 3 bases for V and 6 bases for J; bases not matched to a gene: 8. CDR1 is MGHRA and CDR2 is YSYEKL in the germline V gene. CDR3 length: 15 amino acids.

The chain uses TRBV5-1 and TRBJ1-1; D unclear. V gave up 2 bases and J gave up 3 bases, with 8 bases separating them. CDR1 is SGHRS, CDR2 YFSETQ, per germline. CDR3 length: 13 residues. The CDR3 DNA reads TGCGCCAGCAGCTTACGGCAGGACACTGAAGCTTTCTTT. Residues: CASSLRQDTEAFF.

This chain connects TRBV19 to TRBJ2-7, with 8 bases aligning to TRBD1. V lost 4 bases to trimming and J lost 4 bases; unmatched junction nucleotides: 9. Germline V gene sequence: CDR1 LNHDA, CDR2 SQIVND (reference sequence). CDR3 length equals 15 residues. CDR3 in amino acids: CASSRTGLLVYEQYF. CDR3 DNA sequence: TGTGCCAGTAGTAGGACAGGGTTGCTTGTATACGAGCAGTACTTC.

The chain has TRBV25-1 and TRBJ1-2; 10 positions match TRBD1. Looked up from germline, CDR1 is MGHDK and CDR2 is SYGVNS. Trimming took 7 bases from V and 8 from J; bases not matched to a gene: 10. The CDR3 contains 14 residues. The CDR3 sequence is CASTRTGTGVGYTF. In DNA, the CDR3 is TGTGCCAGCACCCGAACCGGGACAGGGGTAGGCTACACCTTC.

V usage is TRBV10-2 and J usage is TRBJ1-1; tentative D call: TRBD1 (5 bases). The CDR3 runs 18 residues. The V and J ends lost 2 bases and 3 bases respectively, with 22 bases between them. CDR1 is WSHSY and CDR2 is SAAADI in the germline V gene. The chain's CDR3 is CASSEPREPGKRDTEAFF. CDR3 nucleotides: TGCGCCAGCAGTGAGCCCCGGGAGCCAGGGAAGAGGGACACTGAAGCTTTCTTT.

Of note for this clone: Other nucleotide sequences in the sample specify the same CDR3. The chain combines TRBV12-3 or TRBV12-4 with TRBJ1-5; D gene unclear. The CDR3 runs to 13 residues. Trimming removed 11 bases at V and 2 bases at J, with 13 bases between. CDR3 sequence (DNA): TGTGCCTCGGAGGGTGAGGGCAATCAGCCCCAGCATTTT. It codes for CASEGEGNQPQHF.

The CDR3 sequence is CASSPGQGRETQYF. The CDR3, as DNA: TGTGCCAGCAGCCCGGGACAGGGCCGGGAGACCCAGTACTTC. The chain recombines TRBV9 with TRBJ2-5; TRBD1 aligns across 9 bases. J lost 5 bases, V lost 4 bases, and 6 bases had no gene match. The CDR3 loop spans 14 amino acids. From germline, CDR1 is SGDLS and CDR2 YYNGEE.

This chain connects TRBV4-3 to TRBJ2-1; 7 bases match TRBD1. Germline V lookup: CDR1 LGHNA, CDR2 YSLEER. The length of the CDR3 is 17 residues. The trim removed 0 bases at V and 3 bases at J, leaving 8 bases unmatched. This CDR3 is CASSQDSQGSYYNEQFF. The CDR3, as DNA: TGCGCCAGCAGCCAAGACTCACAGGGGAGTTACTACAATGAGCAGTTCTTC.

The chain joins TRBV5-6 to TRBJ2-1, with D possibly TRBD2 on 5 matching bases. V was pared by 1 base and J by 7 bases, with 12 bases between. This CDR3 has 14 amino acids. CDR1 SGHDT and CDR2 YYEEEE come from the germline V gene. The CDR3 here is CASSLLSAENEQFF. CDR3 bases: TGTGCCAGCAGCTTGCTTAGCGCGGAGAATGAGCAGTTCTTC.

The CDR3 region has the DNA TGTGCCAGCAGCTGGGGGGGGGATAAACGAGAGACCCAGTACTTC. Its translation is CASSWGGDKRETQYF. The chain couples TRBV5-4 to TRBJ2-5, with 7 positions matching TRBD2. CDR1 and CDR2 (germline): SGHNT, YYREEE (reference sequence). V lost 3 bases to trimming and J lost 4 bases; unmatched junction nucleotides: 9. There are 15 residues in the CDR3. Full variable domain (outside the CDR3, taken from reference TRBV5-4 and TRBJ2-5): ETGVTQSPTHLIKTRGQQVTLRCSSQSGHNTVSWYQQALGQGPQFIFQYYREEENGRGNFPPRFSGLQFPNYSSELNVNALELDDSALYLCASSWGGDKRETQYFGPGTRLLVL.

V and J are TRBV6-4 and TRBJ2-1; 15 positions agree with TRBD2. The CDR3 sequence is 18 residues long. Germline-derived CDR1 and CDR2 are MRHNA and SNTAGT. Trimming removed 6 bases from V and 8 bases from J; junction bases left unmatched: 14. CDR3 loop: CASSFITGTSGGNYEQFF. DNA for the CDR3: TGTGCCAGCAGCTTCATCACCGGGACTAGCGGGGGGAATTATGAGCAGTTCTTC.

The chain recombines TRBV18 with TRBJ1-5, with D tentatively TRBD1 (6 bases). The CDR3 is made up of 14 amino acids. CDR1 is KGHSH and CDR2 is LQKENI in the germline V gene. Trimming stripped 5 bases from V and 1 base from J, with 9 bases between. The DNA for the CDR3 is TGTGCCAGCTCAACAGGGCAGAGCAATCAGCCCCAGCATTTT. Translating it yields CASSTGQSNQPQHF.

This sequence joins TRBV10-2 and TRBJ2-3; possible D gene TRBD1, 6 bases. V was cut by 6 bases and J by 2 bases, with 12 bases left in between. The germline gives CDR1 WSHSY, CDR2 SAAADI. This CDR3 comprises 14 residues. The CDR3 bases are TGCGCCAGCAGCGCGGACAGATCCACAGATACGCAGTATTTT. Its translation is CASSADRSTDTQYF.

The CDR3 DNA reads TGTGCCAGTAGCGACAGAACGAACACTGAAGCTTTCTTT. This gives the protein CASSDRTNTEAFF. The chain combines TRBV19 with TRBJ1-1; possibly TRBD1 for D (5 bases). CDR1 and CDR2 (germline): LNHDA, SQIVND (reference sequence). The CDR3 extends over 13 amino acids. Between the trimmed V and J ends, which lost 6 bases and 1 base, there was a span of 9 bases.

This chain uses TRBV6-2 or TRBV6-3 with TRBJ1-4; D unresolved. V was trimmed by 1 base and J by 3 bases, leaving 12 bases between them. This CDR3 comprises 16 residues. Germline V gene sequence: CDR1 MNHEY, CDR2 SVGEGT. CDR3 loop: CASSYYEPTANEKLFF. DNA for the CDR3: TGTGCCAGCAGTTACTATGAGCCAACGGCTAATGAAAAACTGTTTTTT.

V and J are TRBV19 and TRBJ1-6, with D uncertain. The CDR3 extends over 15 amino acids. In germline, CDR1 is LNHDA, CDR2 SQIVND (reference sequence). V lost 8 bases and J lost 0, with 11 bases in between. The CDR3 nucleotides are TGTGCCAGTCGACTGGAGAGCTCCTATAATTCACCCCTCCACTTT. Protein: CASRLESSYNSPLHF.

The chain links TRBV9 to TRBJ2-5; the match to TRBD1 covers 7 bases. V shed 0 bases, J shed 7 bases, and the junction held 6 bases outside the gene matches. Germline lookup yields CDR1 SGDLS and CDR2 YYNGEE. The CDR3 is made up of 14 amino acids. The CDR3 sequence: CASSVEQGTRTQYF. The CDR3 nucleotides are TGTGCCAGCAGCGTAGAACAGGGGACCAGGACCCAGTACTTC.

This clone has just a few counts. The V call is TRBV6-5, the J call TRBJ2-1; TRBD1 matches at 7 bases. The CDR3 has 14 amino acids. V was clipped by 7 bases and J by 6 bases; unmatched bases: 9. The germline V gene encodes CDR1 MNHEY and CDR2 SVGAGI. The CDR3 sequence is CASTRQGPRNEQFF. For the CDR3, the DNA is TGTGCCAGCACTCGACAGGGTCCACGCAATGAGCAGTTCTTC.

V is TRBV14 and J is TRBJ1-4; the match to TRBD1 covers 10 bases. J gave up 7 bases and V 1 base, and 6 bases lay outside the gene matches. The germline gives CDR1 SGHDN, CDR2 FVKESK. The CDR3 consists of 16 residues. The CDR3 region is CASSQGPGQGPEKLFF. The CDR3 bases are TGTGCCAGCAGCCAAGGGCCGGGACAGGGGCCTGAAAAACTGTTTTTT.

The V call is TRBV4-3, the J call TRBJ2-2; weak D call: TRBD2 (6 bases). Germline V gene sequence: CDR1 LGHNA, CDR2 YSLEER. The ends were cut back, 0 bases at V and 6 bases at J, with 14 bases in the middle. The CDR3 has 16 residues. The CDR3 region has the DNA TGCGCCAGCAGCCAAGATCTGGGCGGGACGTCCGGGGAGCTGTTTTTT. Translating gives CASSQDLGGTSGELFF.

The chain combines TRBV29-1 with TRBJ1-1; no firm D call. V was shortened by 5 bases and J by 6 bases, with 10 bases between the two germline ends. CDR1 and CDR2 (germline): SQVTM, ANQGSEA. The CDR3 totals 11 residues. The CDR3 region has the DNA TGCAGCGTTTGGGAACTAGCTGAAGCTTTCTTT. Protein sequence: CSVWELAEAFF.

This clone was observed a single time. The rearrangement joins TRBV29-1 to TRBJ1-1; 9 nucleotides line up with TRBD1. Trimming removed 6 bases from V and 5 bases from J; junction bases left unmatched: 10. Germline V lookup: CDR1 SQVTM, CDR2 ANQGSEA. The CDR3 runs 14 residues. Written as DNA, the CDR3 is TGCAGCGTGCGTTCGGCCGGGACAGGGACTGAAGCTTTCTTT. As protein: CSVRSAGTGTEAFF.

The CDR3 DNA sequence: TGTGCCAGCAGCTTAGGGGGACTAGCTTACACAGATACGCAGTATTTT. This encodes CASSLGGLAYTDTQYF. The V gene is TRBV13, the J gene TRBJ2-3; 9 bases agree with TRBD2. CDR3 size: 16 residues. J was trimmed by 2 bases and V by 0 bases; bases with no gene match: 3. Germline CDR1 and CDR2: PRHDT and FYEKMQ (reference sequence).

The chain recombines TRBV5-6 with TRBJ1-2; TRBD1 is a possible D gene (6 bases). CDR3 length equals 14 residues. Germline-derived CDR1 and CDR2 are SGHDT and YYEEEE. V was shortened by 4 bases and J by 5 bases, with 15 bases between the two germline ends. In DNA form, the CDR3 reads TGTGCCAGCAGCCCGATGGGACATCAATATGGCTACACCTTC. Its translation is CASSPMGHQYGYTF.

The chain carries TRBV11-2 and TRBJ2-2; D gene unclear. Germline V lookup: CDR1 SGHAT, CDR2 FQNNGV. The CDR3 spans 15 residues. Trimming stripped 7 bases from V and 0 bases from J, with 12 bases between. The DNA of the CDR3 is TGTGCCAGCACCCTATACCGGTCGAACACCGGGGAGCTGTTTTTT. Its translation: CASTLYRSNTGELFF.

This clone was detected only once. This chain links TRBV7-9 with TRBJ2-5; tentative D call: TRBD2 (5 bases). V was shortened by 7 bases and J by 1 base, with 10 bases between the two germline ends. The CDR3 runs to 13 residues. Germline assignment: CDR1 SEHNR and CDR2 FQNEAQ (reference sequence). The chain's CDR3 is CASTPGSQETQYF. The CDR3 bases are TGTGCCAGCACCCCGGGGAGCCAAGAGACCCAGTACTTC.